This T cell receptor (beta chain) was observed in a study of T-cell reconstitution after alpha-beta-depleted transplantation in children. V dropped 5 bases and J dropped 10; count of bases not matched to a gene: 7. CDR3 size: 13 residues. Germline loops: CDR1 DFQATT, CDR2 SNEGSKA (reference sequence). It was with unique molecular identifiers that the TCRbeta library was prepared. TCRdb reprocessed the PCR reads via MiXCR and lists one record per CDR3 protein. The sample includes some 340,000 distinct CDR3 sequences, 10% of them seen just once. This clonotype was seen only a few times. The gene calls are TRBV20-1 and TRBJ2-1; 11 bases line up with TRBD2. Sequencing used PBMCs from the stem cell graft donor, obtained from the stem cell graft. This receptor was obtained from a human donor who donated a stem cell graft to a child with acute lymphoblastic leukemia. The CDR3 spells CSAPQTSGTEQFF. CDR3 in DNA: TGCAGTGCTCCCCAGACTAGCGGGACCGAGCAGTTCTTC.